This record looks at one T cell receptor (beta chain) sequence and its context. Its antigen is as yet unknown. The sample is drawn from a study of a mutant IDH1 vaccine in newly diagnosed glioma. Study context: Males made up roughly 60% and females roughly 40% of treated patients, whose mean age was around 40 years. Every participant had undergone radiotherapy, temozolomide, or both before, and most underwent both. Study-wide findings and caveats: There were vaccine-induced immune responses in under 95% of the patients.

TCRdb keeps only in-frame clones here, not all; method: immunoSEQ multiplex PCR. Of tens of thousands of clones detected, roughly 80% appear once; the ten largest clones hold less than 5.5%. Time point described: baseline, week 1 (first vaccination visit). Treatment defined: pre-vaccination baseline after standard-of-care therapy. The CDR3 runs 15 residues. Germline loops: CDR1 SGHRS, CDR2 YFSETQ. V was shortened by 0 bases and J by 1 base, with 10 bases between the two germline ends. This specimen was PBMCs, taken from a glioma patient treated with radiotherapy, temozolomide or both. The TCR sequence derives from a man aged 40-50 years with glioma. Some clones in this sample may be carry-over from other donors' samples. The rearrangement uses TRBV5-1 and TRBJ1-1; D might be TRBD1 (5 bases). Written as DNA, the CDR3 is TGCGCCAGCAGCTTGGTTGGGGGGGGGAACACTGAAGCTTTCTTT. Its protein product is CASSLVGGGNTEAFF.